This TCR beta chain was sequenced in a study of cytomegalovirus exposure and HLA in healthy donors. Study overall: Out of 150 million to 200 million T cells, an earlier analysis found roughly 110 million unique TCR beta sequences in total.

Amplification used 60 Vbeta primers and 13 Jbeta primers. The method was immunoSEQ multiplex PCR; TCRdb's version includes in-frame clones alone and lacks a portion of them. The sample contains 110,000 to 150,000 clones, roughly 76% of which appear only once. The CDR3 is 15 amino acids. The germline gives CDR1 MNHNS, CDR2 SASEGT. V shed 6 bases and J 3 bases; nucleotides not matched to a gene: 9. Input material: PBMCs. This receptor was obtained from a man between 18 and 29 years old in good health and CMV-seronegative. V is TRBV6-1 and J is TRBJ1-1; the match to TRBD1 covers 8 bases. CDR3 region: CASRLARGLDTEAFF. The CDR3, as DNA: TGTGCCAGCAGACTAGCCAGGGGGCTGGACACTGAAGCTTTCTTT.